The clone carrying this TCR beta chain is a singleton in its sample. Its target is unknown. V was trimmed by 6 bases and J by 7 bases, leaving 19 bases between them. CDR3 length: 15 amino acids. CDR1 is KGHSH and CDR2 is LQKENI in the germline V gene. This sample is drawn from a study of graft-versus-host responses after intestinal transplantation. About the study: All recipients were transplanted with multivisceral, liver-intestinal, or isolated intestinal grafts. Recipients across the board were started on anti-thymocyte globulin induction, then kept on tacrolimus and steroids for two to three years.

Findings and limits, study-wide: Within the allografts of patients who had graft-donor T cell macrochimerism, graft-versus-host to host-versus-graft clonal ratios were high.

Method: immunoSEQ multiplex PCR; TCRdb's copy keeps in-frame clones and lacks some. The data show about 64,000 clones, around nine tenths seen once. The clonotype was recovered from a human patient who received an intestinal transplant, so some T cells may come from the graft donor. The chain combines TRBV18 with TRBJ2-1, with TRBD2 as a possible D gene (6 bases). This specimen consisted of bone marrow, obtained 700 to 750 days after intestinal transplantation. The chain's CDR3 is CASSPRLVGHNEQFF. CDR3 DNA: TGTGCCAGCTCGCCGAGACTAGTAGGGCATAATGAGCAGTTCTTC.